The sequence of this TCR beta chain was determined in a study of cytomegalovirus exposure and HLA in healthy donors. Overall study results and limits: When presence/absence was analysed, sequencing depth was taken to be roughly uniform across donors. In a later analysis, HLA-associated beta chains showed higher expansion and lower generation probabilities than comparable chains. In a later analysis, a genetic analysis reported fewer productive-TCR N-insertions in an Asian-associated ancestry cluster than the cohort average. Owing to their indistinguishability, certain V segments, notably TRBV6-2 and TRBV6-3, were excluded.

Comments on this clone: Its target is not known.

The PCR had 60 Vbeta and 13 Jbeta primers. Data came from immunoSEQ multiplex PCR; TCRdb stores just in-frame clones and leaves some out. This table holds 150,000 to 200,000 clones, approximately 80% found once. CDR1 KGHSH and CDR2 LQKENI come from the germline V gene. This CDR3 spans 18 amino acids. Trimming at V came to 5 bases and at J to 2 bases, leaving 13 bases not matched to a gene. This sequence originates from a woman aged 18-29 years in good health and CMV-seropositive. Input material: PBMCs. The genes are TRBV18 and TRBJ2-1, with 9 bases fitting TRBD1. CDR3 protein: CASSSPGQGLSPYNEQFF. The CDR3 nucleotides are TGTGCCAGCTCATCCCCGGGACAGGGCTTATCACCCTACAATGAGCAGTTCTTC.